The source of this T cell receptor (beta chain) is a study of response to subunit inactivated influenza vaccine. Study-wide points: Authors suggested few new T cells are recruited by each seasonal influenza vaccination.

This clonotype was seen ten or more times. Its antigen remains unknown. In TCRdb, the RT-PCR reads were re-called with MiXCR into one record per CDR3 protein. The sample consists of around 470,000 distinct CDR3 sequences, approximately 7.7% of them appearing once. Germline V gene sequence: CDR1 MNHEY, CDR2 SVGAGI. With 2 bases clipped from V and 5 bases from J, the junction kept 16 bases outside the gene matches. This CDR3 region has 18 residues. The receptor was isolated from a man aged 50 to 69 who received an inactivated influenza vaccine. This chain joins TRBV6-5 and TRBJ2-7, with 9 bases fitting TRBD2. Sequenced material: PBMCs from blood, taken less than 30 months after vaccination. The CDR3 is CASSYPSGARGRVNEQYF. The DNA for the CDR3 is TGTGCCAGCAGTTACCCTAGCGGGGCTAGAGGCCGTGTGAACGAGCAGTACTTC.